The 18 T cell receptor delta chains listed next were all sequenced from one sample in a study of delta chain sequences of gamma delta T cells. TCRdb re-analyzed the PCR reads via CATT. This table has approximately 3,000 delta-chain clones, about 56% appearing once. What was sequenced was a tumor sample. The receptor source for this set is a human donor with breast cancer.

The V and J genes are TRDV2 and TRDJ1, with D perhaps matching TRDD3 (6 bases). The CDR3 loop spans 19 amino acids. The germline gives CDR1 GEAIGNYY, CDR2 EKD. Trimming took off 1 base at V and 4 bases at J, with 27 bases between the two ends. The DNA for the CDR3 is TGTGCCTGTGACACTTTACTCGGGGATTTAGCACATTGCGTCGATAAACTCATCTTT. It codes for CACDTLLGDLAHCVDKLIF.

The chain links TRDV2 to TRDJ1, with D unclear. CDR3 length: 20 amino acids. Germline CDR1 is GEAIGNYY and CDR2 is EKD. V was clipped by 0 bases and J by 14 bases, with 39 bases between them. CDR3 DNA sequence: TGTGCCTGTGACACCGTGTCAGGGGCGGAGGATCGATCTTACACCTATATATTTATCTTT. It encodes CACDTVSGAEDRSYTYIFIF.

The sample holds one count of this clone. CDR3 protein: CARDSTNAWDTRQMFF. The CDR3 DNA sequence: TGTGCCCGGGACTCAACTAACGCCTGGGACACCCGACAGATGTTTTTC. The genes are TRDV2 and TRDJ3, with no clear D. CDR1 and CDR2 (germline): GEAIGNYY, EKD. V was cut by 9 bases and J by 2 bases, with 16 bases left in between. The CDR3 runs 16 residues.

In regard to this clone: The junction and the germline gene differ at one end; a read error may be behind it. V gene TRDV2 combines with J gene TRDJ1, with D possibly TRDD3 on 5 matching bases. The germline V gene encodes CDR1 GEAIGNYY and CDR2 EKD. CDR3 length: 20 amino acids. DNA of the CDR3: TGTGCCTGTGACATCTGGTCAAGGGACGGGGAGCGACCTTACACTGATAAACTCATTTTT. This translates into CACDIWSRDGERPYTDKLIF.

This clone was detected only a few times. This is likely an artifact of a read error, given a far larger clone one base away. Distinct nucleotide sequences in the sample also encode this CDR3. The chain joins TRDV2 to TRDJ1; 8 nucleotides line up with TRDD3. Germline V gene sequence: CDR1 GEAIGNYY, CDR2 EKD. The trim removed 4 bases at V and 2 bases at J, leaving 5 bases unmatched. This CDR3 spans 14 amino acids. The CDR3 DNA follows: TGTGCCTGTGATCGACTGGGGGGAACCGATAAACTCATCTTT. As protein: CACDRLGGTDKLIF.

The chain carries TRDV2 and TRDJ1; D is unresolved. The V and J ends lost 0 bases and 12 bases respectively, with 37 bases between them. This CDR3 contains 20 residues. CDR1 and CDR2 (germline): GEAIGNYY, EKD. This chain's CDR3 is CACDTLSREVDRPYTHNFIF. DNA for the CDR3: TGTGCCTGTGACACCTTGTCAAGGGAGGTGGACCGACCTTACACACACAACTTCATCTTT.

This clone is medium-sized by share. The amino acid sequence in TCRdb belongs to a much larger clone and departs from this DNA's translation at residue 15, likely a sequencing read error; the sequence shown is translated from the DNA. In the same sample, other DNA sequences code for this CDR3. The chain couples TRDV2 to TRDJ1; tentatively, D is TRDD3 (6 bases). CDR3 length: 20 amino acids. V dropped 0 bases and J dropped 3 bases, with 28 bases sitting between them. Germline assignment: CDR1 GEAIGNYY and CDR2 EKD. The CDR3, as DNA: TGTGCCTGTGACACCGTGTCAAGGGAGGGGGACCGACCTTACTCCGATAAACTCATCTTT. It translates to CACDTVSREGDRPYSDKLIF.

This clone was seen a single time. The V and J genes are TRDV1 and TRDJ1; tentatively, D is TRDD3 (5 bases). The V gene's germline CDR1 is TSWWSYY and CDR2 QGS. The V end was cut by 8 bases, the J end by 8 bases, with 18 bases between. This CDR3 comprises 13 residues. This CDR3 is CALRVYTVGKLIF. In DNA form, the CDR3 reads TGTGCTCTTCGGGTATATACGGTTGGAAAACTCATCTTT.

This clone is termed medium-sized. It is likely a read error: a sequence one base away is far more abundant. This sample also contains other DNA sequences that code for the same CDR3. The chain recombines TRDV2 with TRDJ1, with D uncertain. The CDR3 spans 20 residues. The V and J ends lost 0 bases and 0 bases respectively, with 25 bases between them. Looked up from germline, CDR1 is GEAIGNYY and CDR2 is EKD. The CDR3 loop reads CACDTVSREGDRPYTDKLIF. For the CDR3, the DNA is TGTGCCTGTGACACCGTGTCAAGGGAGGGAGACCGACCTTACACCGATAAACTCATCTTT.

This clone was detected only a few times. TCRdb's entry gives the protein of a much larger clone, which mismatches this DNA's translation at residue 6, likely from a read error; the protein reported here is translated from the DNA. The CDR3 DNA reads as TGTGCCTGTGACACCTTTCACTTTGGTGGGGGATTCTTTCCCGATAAACTCATCTTT. This encodes CACDTFHFGGGFFPDKLIF. The chain joins TRDV2 to TRDJ1, with TRDD3 matching 8 bases. Germline V gene sequence: CDR1 GEAIGNYY, CDR2 EKD. J gave up 3 bases and V 0 bases, and 17 bases lay outside the gene matches. The CDR3 covers 19 residues.

A word on this clone: A read error may account for a junction end that differs from germline. The chain recombines TRDV2 with TRDJ1; tentatively, D is TRDD2 or TRDD3 (5 bases each). The germline V gene has CDR1 GEAIGNYY and CDR2 EKD. This CDR3 comprises 15 residues. Written as DNA, the CDR3 is TGTGCGTGTGACGCCATGATACCCTACACCGAACAAATCATCTTC. It translates to CACDAMIPYTEQIIF.

A word on this clone: Germline is not matched at one junction end, which may reflect a read error. The chain carries TRDV2 and TRDJ1; maybe TRDD3 (6 bases). Germline V gives CDR1 GEAIGNYY, CDR2 EKD. The CDR3 spans 18 residues. CDR3 loop: CATVSRGGDRPYTEKLIF. The CDR3 nucleotides are TGTGCCACCGTGTCAAGAGGGGGGGACCGACCTTACACCGAAAAACTCATCTTT.

In the case of this clone: The junction departs from germline at one end; a sequencing error may be responsible. J is TRDJ1 and V is TRDV2; no clear D. The V gene's germline CDR1 is GEAIGNYY and CDR2 EKD. This CDR3 contains 17 residues. CDR3 amino acids: CACDTVGTALYTDQLIF. The CDR3 coding sequence is TGTGCCTGTGACACCGTAGGGACCGCTTTATACACCGATCAACTCATCTTT.

CDR3 nucleotide sequence: TGTGCCTGTGACACCGTGTCAAGGGAGGTGGACCGATCTTACACCGATATCCTTATCTTT. Translation: CACDTVSREVDRSYTDILIF. This chain uses TRDV2 with TRDJ1; D call uncertain. CDR3 length equals 20 residues. Germline V CDR1 and CDR2: GEAIGNYY, EKD. The V gene lost 0 bases and the J gene lost 14 bases, with 39 bases spanning the gap.

On this clone itself: At one of its ends the junction is not consistent with the germline gene, which may arise from a read error. This rearrangement joins TRDV2 to TRDJ1, with TRDD3 identical over 7 bases. Germline CDR1 and CDR2: GEAIGNYY and EKD. This CDR3 spans 16 amino acids. The DNA for the CDR3 is TGTGCCTGTGACGGATTGGGGGAACCGTACGCGGGTAAACTCATATTT. Encoded protein: CACDGLGEPYAGKLIF.

This clone was recorded a few times. The TCRdb protein, from a much larger clone, departs from this DNA's translation at residue 4, likely by read error; the protein shown derives from the DNA. Other DNA sequences within the sample encode an identical CDR3. The gene calls are TRDV2 and TRDJ1; D possibly corresponds to TRDD3 (6 bases). Germline loops: CDR1 GEAIGNYY, CDR2 EKD. CDR3 length equals 20 residues. The CDR3 sequence is CACVTVSREGDRPYTDKLIF. The DNA for the CDR3 is TGTGCTTGTGTCACCGTGTCAAGGGAGGGGGACCGACCTTACACCGATAAACTCATCTTT.

This clone was counted between two and nine times. Given a far larger clone just one base away, this is likely a sequencing read error. This same CDR3 is encoded by further DNA sequences in the sample. The chain couples TRDV2 to TRDJ1; 8 nucleotides agree with TRDD3. CDR3 length: 19 residues. Germline CDR1 is GEAIGNYY and CDR2 is EKD. V trimming: 0 bases; J trimming: 5 bases; junction bases outside the gene matches: 19. The CDR3 loop reads CACDTVHFGGGFFPDKLIF. In DNA, the CDR3 is TGTGCCTGTGACACCGTTCACTTTGGTGGGGGATTCTTTCCAGATAAACTCATCTTT.

In this sample, this clone turned up a few times. TCRdb records a much larger clone's protein for this DNA, with a difference at residue 12 that likely arises from a read error; the protein given is the translation of the DNA. This rearrangement joins TRDV2 to TRDJ3; 10 nucleotides align to TRDD3. There are 19 residues in the CDR3. CDR1 and CDR2 (germline): GEAIGNYY, EKD. The CDR3 DNA is TGTGCCTGTGACACCGCTGGGGGATATAGCTCCTGTGACACCCGACAGATGTTTTTC. Translating gives CACDTAGGYSSCDTRQMFF.